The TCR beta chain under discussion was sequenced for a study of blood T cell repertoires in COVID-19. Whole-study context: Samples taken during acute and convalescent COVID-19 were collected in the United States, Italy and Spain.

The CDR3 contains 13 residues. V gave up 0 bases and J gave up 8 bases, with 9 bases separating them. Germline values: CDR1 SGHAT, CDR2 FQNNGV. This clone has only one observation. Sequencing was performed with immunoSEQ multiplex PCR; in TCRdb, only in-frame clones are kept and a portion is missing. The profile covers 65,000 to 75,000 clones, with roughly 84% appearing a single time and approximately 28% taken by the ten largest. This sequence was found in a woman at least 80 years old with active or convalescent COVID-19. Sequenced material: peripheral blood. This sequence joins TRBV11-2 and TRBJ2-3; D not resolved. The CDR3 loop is CASSLDGPGTQYF. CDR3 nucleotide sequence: TGTGCCAGCAGCTTAGATGGTCCAGGTACGCAGTATTTT.